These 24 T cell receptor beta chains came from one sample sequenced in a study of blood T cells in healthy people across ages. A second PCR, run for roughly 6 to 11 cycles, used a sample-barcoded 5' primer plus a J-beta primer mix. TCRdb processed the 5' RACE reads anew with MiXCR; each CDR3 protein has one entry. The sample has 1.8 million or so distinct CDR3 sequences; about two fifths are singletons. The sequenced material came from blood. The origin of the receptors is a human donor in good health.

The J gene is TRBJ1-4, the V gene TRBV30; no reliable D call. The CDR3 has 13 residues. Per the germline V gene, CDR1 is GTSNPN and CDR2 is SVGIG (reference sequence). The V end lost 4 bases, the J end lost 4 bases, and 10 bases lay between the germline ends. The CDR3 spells CAWNPGLNEKLFF. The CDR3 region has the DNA TGTGCCTGGAATCCTGGGCTTAATGAAAAACTGTTTTTT.

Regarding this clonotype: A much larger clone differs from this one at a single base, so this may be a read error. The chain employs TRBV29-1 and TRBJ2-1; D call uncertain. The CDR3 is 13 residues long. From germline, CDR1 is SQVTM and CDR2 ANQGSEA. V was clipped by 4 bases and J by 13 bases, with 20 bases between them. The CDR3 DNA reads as TGCAGCGTTGCTGGCAGAACCGTTGAGACCCAGTTCTTC. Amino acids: CSVAGRTVETQFF.

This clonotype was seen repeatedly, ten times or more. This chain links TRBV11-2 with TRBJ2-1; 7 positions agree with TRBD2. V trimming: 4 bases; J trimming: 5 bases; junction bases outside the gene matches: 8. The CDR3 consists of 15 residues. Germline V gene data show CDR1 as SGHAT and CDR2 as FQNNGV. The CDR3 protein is CASSSRLAVNNEQFF. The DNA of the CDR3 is TGTGCCAGCAGCTCGCGACTAGCAGTCAACAATGAGCAGTTCTTC.

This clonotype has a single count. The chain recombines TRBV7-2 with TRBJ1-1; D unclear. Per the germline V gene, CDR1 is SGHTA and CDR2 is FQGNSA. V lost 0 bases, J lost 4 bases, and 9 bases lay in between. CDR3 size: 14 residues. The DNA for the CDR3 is TGTGCCAGCAGCTTAGCGTACGGGTCCACTGAAGCTTTCTTT. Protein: CASSLAYGSTEAFF. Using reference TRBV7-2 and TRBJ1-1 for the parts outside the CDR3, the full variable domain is GAGVSQSPSNKVTEKGKDVELRCDPISGHTALYWYRQSLGQGLEFLIYFQGNSAPDKSGLPSDRFSAERTGGSVSTLTIQRTQQEDSAVYLCASSLAYGSTEAFFGQGTRLTVV.

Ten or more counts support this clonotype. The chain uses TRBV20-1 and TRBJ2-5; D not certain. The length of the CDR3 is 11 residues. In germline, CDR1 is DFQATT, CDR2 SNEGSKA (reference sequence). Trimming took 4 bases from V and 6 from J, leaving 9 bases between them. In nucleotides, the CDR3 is TGCAGTGCTAACACCGTGAAGACCCAGTACTTC. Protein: CSANTVKTQYF.

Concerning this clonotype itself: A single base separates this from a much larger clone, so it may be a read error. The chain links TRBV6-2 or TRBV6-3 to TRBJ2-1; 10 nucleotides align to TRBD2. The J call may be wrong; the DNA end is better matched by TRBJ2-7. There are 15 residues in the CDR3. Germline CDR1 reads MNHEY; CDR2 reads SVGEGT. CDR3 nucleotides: TGTGCCAGCAGCCCAAGCGGGGGGGGCTTTAATGAGCAGTACTTC. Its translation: CASSPSGGGFNEQYF.

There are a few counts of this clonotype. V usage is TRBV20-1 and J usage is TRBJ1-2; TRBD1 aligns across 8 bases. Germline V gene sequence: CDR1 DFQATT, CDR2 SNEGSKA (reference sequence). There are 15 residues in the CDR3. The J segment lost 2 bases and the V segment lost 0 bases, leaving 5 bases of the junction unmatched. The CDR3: CSAREGTGPNYGYTF. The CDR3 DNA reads TGCAGTGCTAGAGAGGGGACAGGTCCAAACTATGGCTACACCTTC.

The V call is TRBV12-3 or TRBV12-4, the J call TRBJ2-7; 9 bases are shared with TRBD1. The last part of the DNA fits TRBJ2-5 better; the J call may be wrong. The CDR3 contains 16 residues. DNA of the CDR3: TGTGCCAGCAGCCCTTCCGACAGGGGGGTATGGGAGACCCAGTACTTC. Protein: CASSPSDRGVWETQYF.

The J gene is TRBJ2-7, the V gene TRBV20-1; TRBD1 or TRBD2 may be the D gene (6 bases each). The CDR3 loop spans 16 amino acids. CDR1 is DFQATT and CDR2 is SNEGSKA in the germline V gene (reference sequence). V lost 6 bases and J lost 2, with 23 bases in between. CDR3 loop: CSAIGARDTYPYEQYF. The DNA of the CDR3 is TGCAGTGCCATAGGAGCGCGGGACACCTACCCCTACGAGCAGTACTTC.

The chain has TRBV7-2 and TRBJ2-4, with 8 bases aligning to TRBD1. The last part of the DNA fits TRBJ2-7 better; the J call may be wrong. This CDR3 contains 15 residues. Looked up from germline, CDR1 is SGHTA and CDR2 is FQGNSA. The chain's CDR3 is CASSLRAGGNYEQYF. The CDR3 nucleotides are TGTGCCAGCAGCTTAAGGGCAGGGGGCAACTACGAGCAGTACTTC.

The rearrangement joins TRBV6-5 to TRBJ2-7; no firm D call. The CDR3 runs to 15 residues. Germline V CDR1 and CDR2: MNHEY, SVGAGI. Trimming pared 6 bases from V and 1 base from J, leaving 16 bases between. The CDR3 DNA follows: TGTGCCAGCAGGGGCAGGTTTAGCACTTCCTACGAGCAGTACTTC. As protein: CASRGRFSTSYEQYF.

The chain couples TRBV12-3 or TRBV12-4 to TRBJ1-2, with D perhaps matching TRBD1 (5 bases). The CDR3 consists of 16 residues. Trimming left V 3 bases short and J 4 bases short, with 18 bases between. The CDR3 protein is CASSFTGPVGGYGYTF. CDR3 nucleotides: TGTGCCAGCAGTTTTACGGGCCCCGTGGGGGGCTATGGCTACACCTTC.

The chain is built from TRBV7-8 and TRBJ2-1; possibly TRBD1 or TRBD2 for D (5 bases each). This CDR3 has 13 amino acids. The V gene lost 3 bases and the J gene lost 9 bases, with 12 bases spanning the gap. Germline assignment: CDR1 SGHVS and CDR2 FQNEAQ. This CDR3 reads CASSFFSGGEQFF. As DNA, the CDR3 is TGTGCCAGCAGCTTTTTTTCTGGGGGTGAGCAGTTCTTC.

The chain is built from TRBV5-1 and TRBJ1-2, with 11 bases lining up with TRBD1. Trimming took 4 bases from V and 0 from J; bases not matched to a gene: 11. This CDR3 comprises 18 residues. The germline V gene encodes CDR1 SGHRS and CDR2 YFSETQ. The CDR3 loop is CASSPRVGQGAPNYGYTF. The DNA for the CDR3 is TGCGCCAGCAGCCCCCGGGTAGGACAGGGGGCGCCTAACTATGGCTACACCTTC. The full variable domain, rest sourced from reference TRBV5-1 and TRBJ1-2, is KAGVTQTPRYLIKTRGQQVTLSCSPISGHRSVSWYQQTPGQGLQFLFEYFSETQRNKGNFPGRFSGRQFSNSRSEMNVSTLELGDSALYLCASSPRVGQGAPNYGYTFGSGTRLTVV.

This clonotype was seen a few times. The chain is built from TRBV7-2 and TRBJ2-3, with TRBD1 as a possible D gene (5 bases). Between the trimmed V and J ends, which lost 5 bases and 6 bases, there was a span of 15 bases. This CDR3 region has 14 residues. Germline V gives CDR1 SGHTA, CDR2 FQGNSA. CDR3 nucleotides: TGTGCCAGCAGCCCATACCCGACAGAGGATACGCAGTATTTT. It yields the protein CASSPYPTEDTQYF.

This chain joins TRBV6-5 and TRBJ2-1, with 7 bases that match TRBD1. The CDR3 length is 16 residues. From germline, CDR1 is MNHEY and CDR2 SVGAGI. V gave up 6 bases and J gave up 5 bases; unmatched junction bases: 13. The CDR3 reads CASRLGQVTLNNEQFF. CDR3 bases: TGTGCCAGCAGACTCGGACAGGTCACGTTAAACAATGAGCAGTTCTTC.

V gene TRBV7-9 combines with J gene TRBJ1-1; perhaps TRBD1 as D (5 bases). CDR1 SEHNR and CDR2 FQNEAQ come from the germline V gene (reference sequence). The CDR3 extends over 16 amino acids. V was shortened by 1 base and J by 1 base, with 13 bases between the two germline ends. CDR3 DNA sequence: TGTGCCAGCAGCTTAGGCCCCCGGCAGGGGAACACTGAAGCTTTCTTT. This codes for CASSLGPRQGNTEAFF.

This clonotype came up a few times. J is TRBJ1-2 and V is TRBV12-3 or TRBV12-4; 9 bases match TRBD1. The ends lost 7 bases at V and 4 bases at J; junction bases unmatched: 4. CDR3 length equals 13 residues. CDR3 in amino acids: CASKGQGIYGYTF. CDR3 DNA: TGTGCCAGCAAAGGACAGGGGATCTATGGCTACACCTTC.

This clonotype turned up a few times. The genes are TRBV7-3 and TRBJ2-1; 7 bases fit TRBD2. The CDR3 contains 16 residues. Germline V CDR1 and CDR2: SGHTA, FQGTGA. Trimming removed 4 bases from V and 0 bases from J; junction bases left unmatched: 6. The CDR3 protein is CASSSTRGDSYNEQFF. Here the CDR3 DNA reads TGTGCCAGCAGCTCCACCCGGGGGGACTCCTACAATGAGCAGTTCTTC. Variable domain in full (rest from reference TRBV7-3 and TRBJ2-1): GAGVSQTPSNKVTEKGKYVELRCDPISGHTALYWYRQSLGQGPEFLIYFQGTGAADDSGLPNDRFFAVRPEGSVSTLKIQRTERGDSAVYLCASSSTRGDSYNEQFFGPGTRLTVL.

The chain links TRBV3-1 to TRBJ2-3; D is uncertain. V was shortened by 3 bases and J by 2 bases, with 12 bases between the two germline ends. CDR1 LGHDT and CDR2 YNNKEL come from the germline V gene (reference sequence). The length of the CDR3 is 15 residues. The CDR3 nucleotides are TGTGCCAGCAGCCAGATGGAACTACACACAGATACGCAGTATTTT. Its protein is CASSQMELHTDTQYF.

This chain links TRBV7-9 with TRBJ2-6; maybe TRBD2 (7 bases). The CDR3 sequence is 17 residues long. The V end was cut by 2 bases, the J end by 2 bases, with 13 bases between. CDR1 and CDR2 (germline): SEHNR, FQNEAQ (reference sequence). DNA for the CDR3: TGTGCCAGCAGCTTAAGACGGGGGGCGACTGGGGCCAACGTCCTGACTTTC. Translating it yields CASSLRRGATGANVLTF.

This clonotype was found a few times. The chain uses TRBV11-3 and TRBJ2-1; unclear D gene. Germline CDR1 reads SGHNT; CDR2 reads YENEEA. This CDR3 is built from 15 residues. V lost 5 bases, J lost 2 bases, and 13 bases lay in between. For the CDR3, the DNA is TGTGCCAGCAGCCCCCGCTTAGCTGCCTACAATGAGCAGTTCTTC. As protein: CASSPRLAAYNEQFF. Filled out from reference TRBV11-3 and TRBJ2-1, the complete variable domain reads EAGVVQSPRYKIIEKKQPVAFWCNPISGHNTLYWYLQNLGQGPELLIRYENEEAVDDSQLPKDRFSAERLKGVDSTLKIQPAELGDSAVYLCASSPRLAAYNEQFFGPGTRLTVL.

Written as DNA, the CDR3 is TGTGCCAGCAGTTACTCGGCCAGGGCCCACGAGCAGTACTTC. Translation: CASSYSARAHEQYF. V gene TRBV6-6 combines with J gene TRBJ2-7; D may be TRBD1 (5 bases). Per the germline V gene, CDR1 is MNHNY and CDR2 is SVGAGI (reference sequence). The CDR3 loop spans 14 amino acids. V lost 0 bases and J lost 5, with 11 bases in between.

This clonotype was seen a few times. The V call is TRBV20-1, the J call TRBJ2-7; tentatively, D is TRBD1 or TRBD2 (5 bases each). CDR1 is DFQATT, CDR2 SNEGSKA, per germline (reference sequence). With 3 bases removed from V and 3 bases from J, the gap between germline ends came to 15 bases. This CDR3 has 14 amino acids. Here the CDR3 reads CSASGGRAYYEQYF. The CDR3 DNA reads TGCAGTGCTAGTGGGGGTAGGGCCTACTACGAGCAGTACTTC.